This is a list of T cell receptor beta chains from one sample in a study of T cell responses to AZD1222 COVID-19 vaccine. The protocol was immunoSEQ multiplex PCR, while the TCRdb copy is restricted to in-frame clones and leaves out a portion. The repertoire consists of about 82,000 clones, with under 90% occurring once and the leading ten covering approximately 1.2%. Sequencing was performed on peripheral blood, taken 28 days after the second AZD1222 dose. The receptors shown here come from an adult who received the AZD1222 COVID-19 vaccine. Both conserved end residues are part of each CDR3. The D gene is left open where the match is weak. Clone size is stated in some rows and not others, as once, few, many or a class when expanded.

abundance,d_gene,j_gene,v_gene,CDR3aa,CDR3nt
few,-,TRBJ1-5,TRBV28,CASSGPGATGRQPQHF,TGTGCCAGCAGCGGCCCCGGGGCCACTGGAAGACAGCCCCAGCATTTT
-,-,TRBJ2-1,TRBV5-4,CASSLRGYNEQFF,TGTGCCAGCAGCTTGAGAGGGTACAATGAGCAGTTCTTC
-,-,TRBJ1-5,TRBV27,CASSLSTGQPQHF,TGTGCCAGCAGTTTATCGACAGGTCAGCCCCAGCATTTT
few,-,TRBJ1-1,TRBV9,CASSFIVEGMNTEAFF,TGTGCCAGCAGCTTCATTGTTGAGGGGATGAACACTGAAGCTTTCTTT
-,TRBD1,TRBJ2-7,TRBV5-1,CASTADRGSYEQYF,TGCGCCAGCACCGCGGACAGGGGATCCTACGAGCAGTACTTC
-,TRBD1,TRBJ1-6,TRBV27,CASSFAPGTTGTANNSPLHF,TGTGCCAGCAGTTTTGCCCCGGGGACCACCGGGACAGCTAATAATTCACCCCTCCACTTT
-,TRBD1,TRBJ2-3,TRBV24-1,CATSDAGTGDADTQYF,TGTGCCACCAGTGATGCCGGGACAGGGGATGCAGATACGCAGTATTTT
-,TRBD2,TRBJ2-7,TRBV11-2,CASSLTGGGSVIEQYF,TGTGCCAGCAGCTTAACGGGAGGCGGGAGTGTAATCGAGCAGTACTTC
-,TRBD1,TRBJ1-2,TRBV29-1,CSVRQGLGYTF,TGCAGCGTCAGACAGGGGTTGGGCTACACCTTC
-,-,TRBJ1-6,TRBV6-5,CASSFYGDDTNSPLHF,TGTGCCAGCAGTTTTTACGGGGACGACACCAATTCACCCCTCCACTTT
-,TRBD1,TRBJ1-2,TRBV5-4,CASSLAGQGTYGYTF,TGTGCCAGCAGCTTGGCGGGACAGGGGACCTATGGCTACACCTTC
-,-,TRBJ1-2,TRBV9,CASSANQGYTNYGYTF,TGTGCCAGCAGCGCCAACCAAGGATATACTAACTATGGCTACACCTTC
-,TRBD1,TRBJ2-1,TRBV18,CASSPQDRGNEQFF,TGTGCCAGCTCACCACAGGACAGGGGCAATGAGCAGTTCTTC